The rows below give T cell receptor beta chains drawn from one sample of a study of identical twins. TCRdb fed the 5' RACE reads into MiXCR, producing one record per CDR3 protein. The table shows approximately 210,000 distinct CDR3 sequences, with roughly a tenth occurring only once. Source material: memory (CD45RO+) T cells sorted from blood. These receptors came from a woman aged 18-29 years in good health. Each CDR3 is given with its conserved first and last residue. Each record gives: clone size, D gene, J gene, V gene, CDR3 DNA, CDR3 protein. A D gene is named only where the DNA matches it firmly. Clone size, where shown, is once, few, many, or a class for clones that have expanded.

few | - | TRBJ2-2 | TRBV7-8 | TGTGCCAGCAGCTTAGGTCGCGGGGAGCTGTTTTTT | CASSLGRGELFF
- | TRBD2 | TRBJ2-3 | TRBV12-3/TRBV12-4 | TGTGCCAGCAGTTTGCGGGAGAGAGGAGATACGCAGTATTTT | CASSLRERGDTQYF
many | TRBD1 | TRBJ1-1 | TRBV5-1 | TGCGCCAGCGCCGACAGGGGGCAGGGCACTGAAGCTTTCTTT | CASADRGQGTEAFF
few | TRBD2 | TRBJ2-7 | TRBV6-5 | TGTGCCAGCAGTTACGAGCCTAGCGGGTCAATTTACGAGCAGTACTTC | CASSYEPSGSIYEQYF
many | - | TRBJ2-7 | TRBV5-1 | TGCGCCAGCGCCCGGGACGGGGTATCGTACGAGCAGTACTTC | CASARDGVSYEQYF
- | - | TRBJ1-2 | TRBV6-5 | TGTGCCAGCAGTTACTCGAGAGAGTATGGCTACACCTTC | CASSYSREYGYTF
- | - | TRBJ2-3 | TRBV2 | TGTGCCAGCAGTGCGGAGGGCTGGGGAGATACGCAGTATTTT | CASSAEGWGDTQYF
many | - | TRBJ2-1 | TRBV12-3/TRBV12-4 | TGTGCCAGCAGTTTGGTCGACTACACGGGGGAGCAGTTCTTC | CASSLVDYTGEQFF
many | - | TRBJ2-1 | TRBV20-1 | TGCAGTGCTAGAGCCATAGGGCTAGACTACAATGAGCAGTTCTTC | CSARAIGLDYNEQFF
many | - | TRBJ1-2 | TRBV6-2/TRBV6-3 | TGTGCCAGCAGCCTCCTAAGCGGGGTGAGAGAAAGGGGCTACACCTTC | CASSLLSGVRERGYTF
many | - | TRBJ2-7 | TRBV11-3 | TGTGCCAGCAGCCCCCCACAGGGACCCTCCTACGAGCAGTACTTC | CASSPPQGPSYEQYF
few | TRBD1 | TRBJ2-1 | TRBV11-2 | TGTGCCAGCAGCTTGGAGGACAGGGGGCGCGAGCAGTTCTTC | CASSLEDRGREQFF
few | TRBD2 | TRBJ2-5 | TRBV7-2 | TGTGCCAGCAGCTTACGGGCTAGCGGGGGCCTAGGGGAGACCCAGTACTTC | CASSLRASGGLGETQYF